These 22 T cell receptor beta chains share one sample of origin, sequenced in a study of siplizumab effects on memory and regulatory T cells. Clones were sequenced by immunoSEQ multiplex PCR, and TCRdb holds only the in-frame ones, with some missing. The table has about 64,000 clones, approximately 96% seen once. Sequences were obtained from naive CD8+ T cells sorted from blood. Receptor source: a human donor in good health.

This chain links TRBV7-7 with TRBJ2-2; D remains ambiguous. The V gene lost 1 base and the J gene lost 6 bases, with 3 bases spanning the gap. Germline-derived CDR1 and CDR2 are SSHAT and FNYEAQ (reference sequence). CDR3 length: 12 residues. As DNA, the CDR3 is TGTGCCAGCAGCTTAGGGCCCGGGGAGCTGTTTTTT. This encodes CASSLGPGELFF.

This chain uses TRBV9 with TRBJ2-1; 11 bases map to TRBD2. V trimming: 0 bases; J trimming: 8 bases; junction bases outside the gene matches: 7. Germline CDR1 is SGDLS and CDR2 is YYNGEE. This CDR3 spans 16 amino acids. The CDR3 DNA reads TGTGCCAGCAGCGTAGAGGGAGTAGCGGGGGGGCATGAGCAGTTCTTC. Encoded protein: CASSVEGVAGGHEQFF.

V and J are TRBV27 and TRBJ2-1; unclear D gene. This CDR3 is 16 amino acids long. Germline assignment: CDR1 MNHEY and CDR2 SMNVEV (reference sequence). Trimming removed 4 bases from V and 0 bases from J, with 13 bases in between. CDR3 loop: CASSSSGGSSYNEQFF. Here the CDR3 DNA reads TGTGCCAGCAGTTCCAGTGGTGGAAGCTCCTACAATGAGCAGTTCTTC.

This rearrangement joins TRBV6-6 to TRBJ1-2; D remains ambiguous. The CDR3 has 14 residues. Germline CDR1 reads MNHNY; CDR2 reads SVGAGI (reference sequence). Trimming removed 2 bases at V and 6 bases at J, with 13 bases between. The CDR3 spells CASSYLIGVDGYTF. For the CDR3, the DNA is TGTGCCAGCAGTTACCTAATCGGGGTGGATGGCTACACCTTC.

The chain links TRBV7-3 to TRBJ2-3; 8 bases agree with TRBD2. The CDR3 covers 15 residues. Trimming cost V 5 bases and J 5 bases; bases outside gene matches: 9. Germline values: CDR1 SGHTA, CDR2 FQGTGA. CDR3 sequence (DNA): TGTGCCAGCAGCCATGCGGGGGGCGGAGGAGATACGCAGTATTTT. It encodes CASSHAGGGGDTQYF.

CDR3 sequence (DNA): TGTGCCAGTGGCCGACAAGCTGATTACTTC. It yields the protein CASGRQADYF. The rearrangement joins TRBV19 to TRBJ2-7; D is unclear. Deletions cut 8 bases from V and 13 bases from J, with 15 bases between. The V gene's germline CDR1 is LNHDA and CDR2 SQIVND (reference sequence). The CDR3 is 10 amino acids.

The genes are TRBV5-4 and TRBJ1-1, with a weak D call TRBD1 (5 bases). The V end lost 3 bases, the J end lost 8 bases, and 20 bases lay between the germline ends. Germline loops: CDR1 SGHNT, CDR2 YYREEE (reference sequence). The CDR3 runs to 15 residues. Here the CDR3 reads CASSSIGGSGEEAFF. CDR3 nucleotide sequence: TGTGCCAGCAGCTCGATCGGGGGTTCGGGGGAGGAAGCTTTCTTT.

The chain carries TRBV19 and TRBJ1-6, with TRBD1 as a possible D gene (5 bases). Germline assignment: CDR1 LNHDA and CDR2 SQIVND (reference sequence). CDR3 length: 15 residues. Trimming pared 3 bases from V and 9 bases from J, leaving 15 bases between. The CDR3 loop reads CASSIEGVGGSPLHF. CDR3 nucleotides: TGTGCCAGTAGTATCGAAGGGGTGGGGGGTTCACCCCTCCACTTT.

The V call is TRBV9, the J call TRBJ2-1; the D call may be TRBD1 or TRBD2 (5 bases each). CDR3 length equals 15 residues. Trimming pared 4 bases from V and 0 bases from J, leaving 11 bases between. Germline lookup yields CDR1 SGDLS and CDR2 YYNGEE. Written as DNA, the CDR3 is TGTGCCAGCAGCTTGGGACGGAGCTCCTACAATGAGCAGTTCTTC. Encoded protein: CASSLGRSSYNEQFF.

V and J are TRBV4-2 and TRBJ1-1; tentatively, D is TRBD1 (6 bases). V was pared by 0 bases and J by 4 bases, with 15 bases between. This CDR3 region has 16 residues. Germline V gene data show CDR1 as LGHNA and CDR2 as YNFKEQ. The CDR3 bases are TGTGCCAGCAGCCAAGAGGGGGGGGCGATAGGCACTGAAGCTTTCTTT. Translating it yields CASSQEGGAIGTEAFF.

This rearrangement joins TRBV10-1 to TRBJ2-5; 7 bases map to TRBD2. This CDR3 is built from 15 residues. With V trimmed by 4 bases and J by 5 bases, 10 bases remained unmatched. CDR1 and CDR2 from the germline V gene are WNHNN and SYGVQD (reference sequence). CDR3 DNA: TGCGCCAGCAGTGTAAGTGGGGGGGGACGGGAGACCCAGTACTTC. This sequence encodes CASSVSGGGRETQYF.

The genes are TRBV5-4 and TRBJ1-5; D remains ambiguous. The CDR3 length is 12 residues. V lost 8 bases, J lost 6 bases, and 12 bases lay in between. The germline V gene encodes CDR1 SGHNT and CDR2 YYREEE (reference sequence). The CDR3 region has the DNA TGTGCCAGTTCAGGCCCGGCTCAGCCCCAGCATTTT. It yields the protein CASSGPAQPQHF.

The CDR3 DNA follows: TGTGCCAGCAGTCCGCGGGGTCCCTACAATGAGCAGTTCTTC. Its translation is CASSPRGPYNEQFF. The chain has TRBV28 and TRBJ2-1; a weak D match, TRBD2 (6 bases). CDR3 size: 14 residues. Trimming took off 5 bases at V and 2 bases at J, with 10 bases between the two ends. Germline-derived CDR1 and CDR2 are MDHEN and SYDVKM.

The rearrangement uses TRBV10-3 and TRBJ2-5, with D possibly TRBD1 on 6 matching bases. Germline CDR1 reads ENHRY; CDR2 reads SYGVKD. Trimming left V 3 bases short and J 7 bases short, with 30 bases between. The CDR3 is 19 residues long. The CDR3 is CAISDRDTTRRSDPVTQYF. CDR3 nucleotide sequence: TGTGCCATCAGTGACCGGGACACCACGAGGAGGAGTGACCCAGTGACCCAGTACTTC.

Here the CDR3 reads CASSPMPTVAGELFF. The CDR3 coding sequence is TGTGCCAGCAGTCCGATGCCGACGGTGGCCGGGGAGCTGTTTTTT. The J gene is TRBJ2-2, the V gene TRBV6-4; D gene uncertain. The CDR3 loop spans 15 amino acids. The V gene's germline CDR1 is MRHNA and CDR2 SNTAGT. V shed 5 bases and J shed 6 bases, with 16 bases lying between them.

The count of this clone is one. This chain joins TRBV5-4 and TRBJ2-7; perhaps TRBD1 as D (6 bases). Germline CDR1 and CDR2: SGHNT and YYREEE (reference sequence). The V end lost 4 bases, the J end lost 5 bases, and 13 bases lay between the germline ends. This CDR3 spans 13 amino acids. The DNA for the CDR3 is TGTGCCAGCAGCCCCAGGGGATGGGACGAGCAGTACTTC. Protein sequence: CASSPRGWDEQYF.

This chain links TRBV28 with TRBJ1-2; a possible D gene is TRBD1 (6 bases). Trimming shortened V by 5 bases and J by 3 bases, and 13 bases separated the two germline ends. The germline gives CDR1 MDHEN, CDR2 SYDVKM. This CDR3 contains 14 residues. CDR3 coding DNA: TGTGCCAGCAGTATGCTACAGGGTGACTATGGCTACACCTTC. It specifies CASSMLQGDYGYTF.

V gene TRBV9 combines with J gene TRBJ2-2; D is possibly TRBD2 (7 bases). Germline CDR1 and CDR2: SGDLS and YYNGEE. The CDR3 consists of 16 residues. V lost 2 bases and J lost 2, with 13 bases in between. CDR3 residues: CASSVRRGANTGELFF. The CDR3 nucleotides are TGTGCCAGCAGCGTTAGACGGGGGGCTAACACCGGGGAGCTGTTTTTT.

This chain joins TRBV19 and TRBJ2-2, with no clear D. V dropped 10 bases and J dropped 4 bases, with 16 bases sitting between them. Looked up from germline, CDR1 is LNHDA and CDR2 is SQIVND (reference sequence). The CDR3 is made up of 14 amino acids. CDR3 residues: CATGPPTVTGELFF. The CDR3 DNA is TGTGCCACCGGACCCCCAACGGTCACCGGGGAGCTGTTTTTT.

The rearrangement joins TRBV28 to TRBJ1-3; D may be TRBD1 (6 bases). The CDR3 has 14 amino acids. Trimming cost V 4 bases and J 11 bases, with 18 bases left between them. Germline V lookup: CDR1 MDHEN, CDR2 SYDVKM. The DNA for the CDR3 is TGTGCCAGCAGTTCATCGGACAGCCATGGCGCCATATATTTT. It is translated as CASSSSDSHGAIYF.

This rearrangement joins TRBV27 to TRBJ2-2; D not certain. Trimming took off 2 bases at V and 1 base at J, with 2 bases between the two ends. CDR1 and CDR2 from the germline V gene are MNHEY and SMNVEV (reference sequence). This CDR3 is 13 amino acids long. CDR3: CASSLLNTGELFF. CDR3 sequence (DNA): TGTGCCAGCAGTTTACTGAACACCGGGGAGCTGTTTTTT.

The rearrangement links TRBV11-2 to TRBJ2-7; unclear D gene. This CDR3 is 13 amino acids long. V was shortened by 0 bases and J by 7 bases, with 10 bases between the two germline ends. CDR1 SGHAT and CDR2 FQNNGV come from the germline V gene. The CDR3 sequence is CASSLDQSAEQYF. In DNA, the CDR3 is TGTGCCAGCAGCTTAGATCAGTCGGCTGAGCAGTACTTC.